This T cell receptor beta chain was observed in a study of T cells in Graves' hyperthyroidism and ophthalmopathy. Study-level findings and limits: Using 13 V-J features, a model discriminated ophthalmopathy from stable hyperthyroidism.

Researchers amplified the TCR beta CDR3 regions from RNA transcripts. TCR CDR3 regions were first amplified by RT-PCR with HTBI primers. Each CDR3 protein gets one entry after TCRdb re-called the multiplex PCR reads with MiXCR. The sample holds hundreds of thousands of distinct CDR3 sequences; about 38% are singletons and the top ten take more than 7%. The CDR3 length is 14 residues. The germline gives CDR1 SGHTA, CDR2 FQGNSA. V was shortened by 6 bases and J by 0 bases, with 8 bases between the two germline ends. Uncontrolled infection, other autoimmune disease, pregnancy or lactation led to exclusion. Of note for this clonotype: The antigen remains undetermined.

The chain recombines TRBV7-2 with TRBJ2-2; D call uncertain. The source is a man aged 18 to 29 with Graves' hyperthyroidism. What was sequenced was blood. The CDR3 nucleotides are TGTGCCAGCAGACGGGTCACGAACACCGGGGAGCTGTTTTTT. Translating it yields CASRRVTNTGELFF.